These 14 T cell receptor beta chains were all obtained from the same sample, sequenced in a study of early T cells in non-severe SARS-CoV-2 infection. Each CDR3 protein is one row after TCRdb ran MiXCR on the 5' RACE reads. The sample records some 91,000 distinct CDR3 sequences, 13% being singletons. Specimen: whole blood. Receptor source: an adult who was a healthcare worker with PCR-confirmed SARS-CoV-2 infection or an uninfected control (not recorded which).

This clonotype was counted many times. The chain is built from TRBV20-1 and TRBJ1-5; no clear D gene. Trimming left V 6 bases short and J 1 base short, with 16 bases between. The CDR3 consists of 15 residues. Germline V lookup: CDR1 DFQATT, CDR2 SNEGSKA (reference sequence). CDR3 residues: CSAAGSTWSNQPQHF. The CDR3 coding sequence is TGCAGTGCCGCCGGATCGACGTGGAGCAATCAGCCCCAGCATTTT.

This clonotype was counted between two and nine times. The chain carries TRBV5-4 and TRBJ1-1, with 7 bases that match TRBD1. Unmatched junction bases numbered 6, after V lost 5 bases and J lost 2 bases. Per the germline V gene, CDR1 is SGHNT and CDR2 is YYREEE (reference sequence). The CDR3 is made up of 14 amino acids. This CDR3 reads CASRRQGSNTEAFF. The DNA of the CDR3 is TGTGCCAGCAGACGACAGGGTTCTAACACTGAAGCTTTCTTT.

Concerning this clonotype itself: A single base separates this from a much larger clone, so it may be a read error. The chain recombines TRBV7-6 with TRBJ2-5, with 7 bases fitting TRBD1. The V gene's germline CDR1 is SGHVS and CDR2 FNYEAQ. The V gene end was trimmed by 3 bases and the J gene end by 5 bases; junction bases not matched to a gene: 3. This CDR3 is built from 13 residues. The CDR3 coding sequence is TGTGCCAGCAGCTTCGACAGGGATGAGACCCAGTACTTC. Its translation: CASSFDRDETQYF.

At least ten counts were recorded for this clonotype. The gene calls are TRBV23-1 and TRBJ2-7; the D call may be TRBD1 or TRBD2 (5 bases each). TRBV23-1 counts as an open reading frame of uncertain function. The ends were cut back, 0 bases at V and 0 bases at J, with 9 bases in the middle. The CDR3 is 15 amino acids. CDR3 in amino acids: CASSQSGRSSYEQYF. The CDR3 DNA reads as TGCGCCAGCAGTCAATCGGGACGGAGCTCCTACGAGCAGTACTTC.

This clonotype occurred many times. The rearrangement links TRBV11-2 to TRBJ2-1; possible D gene TRBD2, 6 bases. The CDR3 is 15 amino acids. Germline assignment: CDR1 SGHAT and CDR2 FQNNGV. The V gene lost 5 bases and the J gene lost 4 bases, with 15 bases spanning the gap. DNA for the CDR3: TGTGCCAGCAGCCAAAACGGAGGGCGATACAATGAGCAGTTCTTC. Translating it yields CASSQNGGRYNEQFF.

This clonotype was detected a few times. J is TRBJ1-5 and V is TRBV11-2; D possibly corresponds to TRBD1 (5 bases). Germline V lookup: CDR1 SGHAT, CDR2 FQNNGV. This CDR3 has 15 residues. Trimming left V 1 base short and J 4 bases short, with 11 bases between. CDR3 in DNA: TGTGCCAGCAGCTTAGGATCTAAGGGGAATCAGCCCCAGCATTTT. Translating gives CASSLGSKGNQPQHF.

At least ten counts were recorded for this clonotype. The V gene is TRBV11-1, the J gene TRBJ1-6; D is undetermined. This CDR3 spans 12 amino acids. Looked up from germline, CDR1 is SGHAT and CDR2 is FQDESV (reference sequence). V was shortened by 5 bases and J by 10 bases, with 9 bases between the two germline ends. In DNA, the CDR3 is TGTGCCAGCAGCCCGGGCAACTCACCCCTCCACTTT. It encodes CASSPGNSPLHF.

At least ten counts were recorded for this clonotype. The V gene is TRBV2, the J gene TRBJ1-1, with a weak D call TRBD1 (6 bases). V dropped 6 bases and J dropped 10 bases, with 15 bases sitting between them. Germline assignment: CDR1 SNHLY and CDR2 FYNNEI. CDR3 length: 12 residues. The CDR3, as DNA: TGTGCCAGCAGAGACGGCAGGGGTATAGCTTTCTTT. Translating gives CASRDGRGIAFF.

This clonotype occurred many times. The chain carries TRBV11-2 and TRBJ2-3, with 8 nucleotides matching TRBD1. CDR1 and CDR2 (germline): SGHAT, FQNNGV. The CDR3 has 16 residues. V was pared by 5 bases and J by 0 bases, with 7 bases of the junction left unmatched. This chain's CDR3 is CASSQRDRQSTDTQYF. The CDR3 nucleotides read TGTGCCAGCAGCCAACGGGACAGGCAAAGCACAGATACGCAGTATTTT.

This clonotype came up many times. This chain connects TRBV29-1 to TRBJ2-2; no definite D call. The CDR3 has 10 residues. Trimming stripped 6 bases from V and 5 bases from J, with 4 bases between. CDR1 SQVTM and CDR2 ANQGSEA come from the germline V gene. DNA for the CDR3: TGCAGCGTCGGAACCGGGGAGCTGTTTTTT. It yields the protein CSVGTGELFF.

This clonotype was detected only a few times. The chain recombines TRBV20-1 with TRBJ1-5; D possibly corresponds to TRBD1 (6 bases). The germline CDR1 and CDR2 sequences are DFQATT and SNEGSKA (reference sequence). CDR3 length: 13 amino acids. Trimming pared 2 bases from V and 3 bases from J, leaving 8 bases between. CDR3 bases: TGCAGTGCTAGAAGGGGGAACAATCAGCCCCAGCATTTT. Translated: CSARRGNNQPQHF.

This clonotype was observed at least ten times. The V gene is TRBV6-5, the J gene TRBJ2-7, with 8 positions matching TRBD2. Losses at the gene ends were 5 bases for V and 3 bases for J; bases not matched to a gene: 12. CDR1 and CDR2 (germline): MNHEY, SVGAGI. The length of the CDR3 is 16 residues. In DNA form, the CDR3 reads TGTGCCAGCAGTCCTTCCACGGGGGGGTTTTTCTACGAGCAGTACTTC. This translates into CASSPSTGGFFYEQYF.

The chain links TRBV20-1 to TRBJ2-2; D is possibly TRBD2 (6 bases). Germline V gene sequence: CDR1 DFQATT, CDR2 SNEGSKA (reference sequence). The germline V and J ends were trimmed by 3 bases and 8 bases, with 16 bases remaining between them. The CDR3 length is 14 residues. The CDR3 DNA reads TGCAGTGCTAGGCGGGGCCCTAAAGTTGGGGAGCTGTTTTTT. Its protein is CSARRGPKVGELFF.

The sample holds a few counts of this clonotype. The rearrangement links TRBV2 to TRBJ1-3; perhaps TRBD1 as D (5 bases). Germline CDR1 SNHLY, CDR2 FYNNEI. The CDR3 spans 19 residues. Trimming shortened V by 6 bases and J by 0 bases, and 24 bases separated the two germline ends. CDR3 sequence (DNA): TGTGCCAGCAGCCCAATGGGTTACACAGGCGTCTCCTCTGGAAACACCATATATTTT. Protein sequence: CASSPMGYTGVSSGNTIYF.